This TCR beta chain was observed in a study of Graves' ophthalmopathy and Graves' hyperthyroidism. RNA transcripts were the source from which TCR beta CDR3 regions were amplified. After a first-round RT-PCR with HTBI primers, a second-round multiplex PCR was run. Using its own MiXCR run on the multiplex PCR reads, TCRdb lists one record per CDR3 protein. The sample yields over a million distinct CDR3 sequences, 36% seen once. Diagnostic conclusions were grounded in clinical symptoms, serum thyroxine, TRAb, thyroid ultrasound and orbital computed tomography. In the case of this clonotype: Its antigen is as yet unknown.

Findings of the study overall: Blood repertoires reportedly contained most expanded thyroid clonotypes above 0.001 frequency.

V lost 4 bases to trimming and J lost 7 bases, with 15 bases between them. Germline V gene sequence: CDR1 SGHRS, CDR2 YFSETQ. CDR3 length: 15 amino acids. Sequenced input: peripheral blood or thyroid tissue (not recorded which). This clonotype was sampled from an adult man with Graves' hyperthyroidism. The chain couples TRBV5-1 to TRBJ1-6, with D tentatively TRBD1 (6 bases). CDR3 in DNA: TGCGCCAGCAGCCGGGACAACGTTTCCAATTCACCCCTCCACTTT. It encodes CASSRDNVSNSPLHF. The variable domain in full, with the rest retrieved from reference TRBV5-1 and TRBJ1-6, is KAGVTQTPRYLIKTRGQQVTLSCSPISGHRSVSWYQQTPGQGLQFLFEYFSETQRNKGNFPGRFSGRQFSNSRSEMNVSTLELGDSALYLCASSRDNVSNSPLHFGNGTRLTVT.